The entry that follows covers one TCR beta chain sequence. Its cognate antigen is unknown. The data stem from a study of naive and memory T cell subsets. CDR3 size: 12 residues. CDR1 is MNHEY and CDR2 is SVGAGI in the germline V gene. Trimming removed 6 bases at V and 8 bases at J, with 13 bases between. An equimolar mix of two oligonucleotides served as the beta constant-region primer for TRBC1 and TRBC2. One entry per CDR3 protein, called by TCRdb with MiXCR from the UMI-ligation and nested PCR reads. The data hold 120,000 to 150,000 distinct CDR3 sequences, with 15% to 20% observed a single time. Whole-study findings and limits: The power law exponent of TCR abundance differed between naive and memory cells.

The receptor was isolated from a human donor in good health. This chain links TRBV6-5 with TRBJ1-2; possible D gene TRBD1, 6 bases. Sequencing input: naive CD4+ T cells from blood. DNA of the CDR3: TGTGCCAGCAGCCGGGACACTTTAGGCTACACCTTC. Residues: CASSRDTLGYTF.